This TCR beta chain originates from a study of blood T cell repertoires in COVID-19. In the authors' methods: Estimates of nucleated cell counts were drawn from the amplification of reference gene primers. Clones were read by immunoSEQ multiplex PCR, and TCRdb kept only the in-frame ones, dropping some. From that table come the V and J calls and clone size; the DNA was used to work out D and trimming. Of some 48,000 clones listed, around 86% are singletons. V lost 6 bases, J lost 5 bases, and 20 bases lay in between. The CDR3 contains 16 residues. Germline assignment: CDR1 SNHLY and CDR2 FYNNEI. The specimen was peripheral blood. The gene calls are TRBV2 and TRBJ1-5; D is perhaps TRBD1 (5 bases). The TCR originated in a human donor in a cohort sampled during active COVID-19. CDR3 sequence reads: CASSPRARLGDQPQHF. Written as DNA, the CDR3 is TGTGCCAGCAGCCCCAGGGCCAGGTTAGGTGATCAGCCCCAGCATTTT.